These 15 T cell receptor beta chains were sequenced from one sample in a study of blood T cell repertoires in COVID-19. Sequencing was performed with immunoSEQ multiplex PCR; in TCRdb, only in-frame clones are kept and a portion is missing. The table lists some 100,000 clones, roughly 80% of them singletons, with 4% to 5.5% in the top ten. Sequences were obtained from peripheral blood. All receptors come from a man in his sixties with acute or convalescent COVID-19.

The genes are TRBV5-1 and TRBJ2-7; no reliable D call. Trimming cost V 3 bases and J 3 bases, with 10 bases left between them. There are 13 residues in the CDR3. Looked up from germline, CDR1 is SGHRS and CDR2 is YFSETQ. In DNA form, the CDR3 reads TGCGCCAGCAGCTCTGGGTCAGGCTACGAGCAGTACTTC. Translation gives CASSSGSGYEQYF.

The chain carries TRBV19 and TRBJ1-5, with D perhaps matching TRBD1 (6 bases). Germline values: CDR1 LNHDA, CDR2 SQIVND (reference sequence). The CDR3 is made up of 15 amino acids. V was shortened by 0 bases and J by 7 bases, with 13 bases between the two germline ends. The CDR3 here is CASSIDAEGDQPQHF. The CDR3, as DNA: TGTGCCAGTAGTATAGATGCCGAGGGGGACCAGCCCCAGCATTTT.

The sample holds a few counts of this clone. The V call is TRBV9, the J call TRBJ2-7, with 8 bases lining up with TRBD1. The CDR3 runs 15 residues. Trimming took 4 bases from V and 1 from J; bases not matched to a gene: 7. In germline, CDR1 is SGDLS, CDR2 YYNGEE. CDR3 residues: CASSRRTGTSYEQYF. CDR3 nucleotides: TGTGCCAGCAGCAGACGGACAGGGACGTCCTACGAGCAGTACTTC.

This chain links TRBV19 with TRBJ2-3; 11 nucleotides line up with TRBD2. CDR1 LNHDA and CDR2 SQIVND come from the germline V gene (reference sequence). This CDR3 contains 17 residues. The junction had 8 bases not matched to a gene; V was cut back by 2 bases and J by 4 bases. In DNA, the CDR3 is TGTGCCAGTAGTATATTTGCCGGGACTAGCGGCGCAGATACGCAGTATTTT. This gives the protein CASSIFAGTSGADTQYF.

The CDR3 coding sequence is TGTGCCAGCAGCTGGGGGGGCGCGGGAACTAATGAAAAACTGTTTTTT. As protein: CASSWGGAGTNEKLFF. The rearrangement links TRBV7-9 to TRBJ1-4; perhaps TRBD1 as D (6 bases). V gave up 4 bases and J gave up 1 base, with 13 bases separating them. The CDR3 contains 16 residues. CDR1 is SEHNR, CDR2 FQNEAQ, per germline (reference sequence).

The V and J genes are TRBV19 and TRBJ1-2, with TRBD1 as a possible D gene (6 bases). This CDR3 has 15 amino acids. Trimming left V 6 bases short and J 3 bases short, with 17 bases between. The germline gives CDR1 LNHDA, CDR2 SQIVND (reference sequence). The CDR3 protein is CASRNINRDYYGYTF. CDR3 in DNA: TGTGCCAGTAGAAACATAAACAGGGATTACTATGGCTACACCTTC.

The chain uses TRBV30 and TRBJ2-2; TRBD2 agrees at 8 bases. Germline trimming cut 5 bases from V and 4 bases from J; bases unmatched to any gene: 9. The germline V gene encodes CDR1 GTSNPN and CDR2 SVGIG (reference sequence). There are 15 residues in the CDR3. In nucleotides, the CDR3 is TGTGCCTGGCGGCCCGGCGGGGGGCCCACCGGGGAGCTGTTTTTT. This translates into CAWRPGGGPTGELFF.

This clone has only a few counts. CDR3: CASRHRTASQETQYF. In DNA form, the CDR3 reads TGTGCCAGCAGACACAGGACAGCGTCTCAAGAGACCCAGTACTTC. The rearrangement links TRBV7-2 to TRBJ2-5, with TRBD1 as a possible D gene (6 bases). V was clipped by 6 bases and J by 2 bases, with 16 bases between them. The CDR3 loop spans 15 amino acids. Germline V gives CDR1 SGHTA, CDR2 FQGNSA. Variable domain in full (rest from reference TRBV7-2 and TRBJ2-5): GAGVSQSPSNKVTEKGKDVELRCDPISGHTALYWYRQSLGQGLEFLIYFQGNSAPDKSGLPSDRFSAERTGGSVSTLTIQRTQQEDSAVYLCASRHRTASQETQYFGPGTRLLVL.

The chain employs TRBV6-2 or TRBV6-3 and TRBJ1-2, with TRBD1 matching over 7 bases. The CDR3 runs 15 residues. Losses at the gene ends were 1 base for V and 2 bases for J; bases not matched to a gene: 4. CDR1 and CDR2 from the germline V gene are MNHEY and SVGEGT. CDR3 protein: CASSYYGTANYGYTF. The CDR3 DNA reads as TGTGCCAGCAGTTACTACGGGACAGCGAACTATGGCTACACCTTC.

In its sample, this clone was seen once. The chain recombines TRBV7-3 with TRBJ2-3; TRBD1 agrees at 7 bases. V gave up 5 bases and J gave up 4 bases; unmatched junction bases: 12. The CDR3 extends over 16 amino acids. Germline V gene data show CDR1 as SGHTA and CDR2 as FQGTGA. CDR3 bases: TGTGCCAGCAGCCGTAATCGACCGGGACAGTCAGATACGCAGTATTTT. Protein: CASSRNRPGQSDTQYF.

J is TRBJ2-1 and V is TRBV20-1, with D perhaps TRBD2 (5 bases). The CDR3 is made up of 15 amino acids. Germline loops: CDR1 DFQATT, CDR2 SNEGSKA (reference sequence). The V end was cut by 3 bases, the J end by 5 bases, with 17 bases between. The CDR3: CSASTRGPSHNEQFF. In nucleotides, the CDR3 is TGCAGTGCTAGTACCCGAGGGCCATCCCACAATGAGCAGTTCTTC.

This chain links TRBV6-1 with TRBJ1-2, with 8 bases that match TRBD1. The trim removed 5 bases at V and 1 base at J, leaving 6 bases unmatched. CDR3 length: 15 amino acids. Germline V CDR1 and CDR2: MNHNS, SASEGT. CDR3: CASSPTGELNYGYTF. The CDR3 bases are TGTGCCAGCAGTCCGACAGGGGAACTTAACTATGGCTACACCTTC.

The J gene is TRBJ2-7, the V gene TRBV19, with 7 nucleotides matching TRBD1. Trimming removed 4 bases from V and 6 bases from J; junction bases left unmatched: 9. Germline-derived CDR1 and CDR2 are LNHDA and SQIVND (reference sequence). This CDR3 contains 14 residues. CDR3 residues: CASSNRGAGSEQYF. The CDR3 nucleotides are TGTGCCAGTAGTAACAGGGGCGCAGGCTCCGAGCAGTACTTC.

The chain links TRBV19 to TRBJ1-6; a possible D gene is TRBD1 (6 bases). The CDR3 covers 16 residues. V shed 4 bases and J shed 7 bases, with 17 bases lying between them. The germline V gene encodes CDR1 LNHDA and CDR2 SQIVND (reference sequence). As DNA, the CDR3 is TGTGCCAGTAGTACCCGGCAGGGGATTGCAAATTCACCCCTCCACTTT. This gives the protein CASSTRQGIANSPLHF.

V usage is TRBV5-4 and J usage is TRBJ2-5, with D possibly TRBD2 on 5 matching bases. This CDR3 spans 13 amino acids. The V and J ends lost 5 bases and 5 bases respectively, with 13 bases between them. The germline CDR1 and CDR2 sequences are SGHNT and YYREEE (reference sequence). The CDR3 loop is CASSTSGAETQYF. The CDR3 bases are TGTGCCAGCAGTACCAGCGGCGCGGAGACCCAGTACTTC.